This entry is about one T cell receptor (beta chain). The antigen it recognizes is unknown. Base-call qualities are not available, and no considerably larger clone is one nucleotide away. The immunoSEQ Assay was used to sequence TCRbeta CDR3 regions. After extraction, genomic DNA underwent amplification by bias-controlled multiplex PCR, followed by high-throughput sequencing. The original methods were these. To quantify the absolute abundance of every unique TCRbeta CDR3 region, sequences were collapsed and filtered. T cell fraction was estimated by normalization of TCRbeta template counts to usable DNA, with usable DNA being measured through amplification of reference genes present in all nucleated cells. Repertoire TCRs were annotated as SARS-CoV-2-specific by exact matching of V gene, CDR3 amino acid sequence and J gene to a known reactive TCR set. The reference SARS-CoV-2 TCR set came from MIRA and was filtered for enrichment in COVID-19-positive ImmuneCODE repertoires, removing public or cross-reactive TCRs. Based on the MIRA antigens, annotated TCRs were further analysed at the level of specific ORF or position within ORF. Depth was the summed frequency of annotated unique rearrangements, while breadth was defined as annotated unique rearrangements over total unique productive rearrangements. TCR breadth was compared between groups using two-sided Wilcoxon rank-sum tests. Sourced from immuneACCESS, this table was stored by TCRdb with only in-frame sequences that have V and J called. A share of the clones is absent; for the studies checked, an unresolved V gene accounts for under half, and the remainder has no known explanation. Clonal size and the V and J genes are those of that table, whereas D and trimming came from the DNA. The sample table holds about 680,000 clones, of which more than 80% were seen once. The top ten clones comprise about 1.5% of the sample.

This sample is part of a study of Ad26.COV2.S vaccination and SARS-CoV-2 variants (dated by TCRdb to the early 2020s). Describing the broader study: Donors in the vaccine arm were drawn from COV1001, a multicentre, randomized, double-blind, placebo-controlled phase I-IIa trial testing Ad26.COV2.S in healthy adults. Dosing of Ad26.COV2.S was intramuscular, at either 5x10^10 or 1x10^11 viral particles, delivered as one shot or as two shots spaced 56 days apart. Investigators did not know the trial group allocation while performing experiments and assessing outcomes. A total of approximately 32 samples were included in the TCR-sequenced set, comprising around 19 Ad26.COV2.S vaccine recipients, 5 placebo recipients and 8 SARS-CoV-2 convalescent individuals. Sequencing of the TCRbeta repertoire served to evaluate the specificity and breadth of SARS-CoV-2-reactive T cell receptors following Ad26.COV2.S vaccination. Trial participants were randomized into five groups of five: low-dose or high-dose Ad26.COV2.S given once or twice, or placebo on both occasions. The paper's findings and limits, for the study overall: The authors noted that the TCR breadth and depth analyses may have underestimated total T cell responses. The study was not powered to compare responses between vaccine doses or regimens. Vaccine and placebo recipients had similar non-spike TCR breadth, a finding consistent with the vaccine containing only spike. After vaccination, spike-specific CD8+ and CD4+ T cell responses were reported to show substantial breadth. Compared with placebo recipients, Ad26.COV2.S recipients showed higher spike-specific TCR breadth (P = 0.0014).

The treatment or condition label on this specimen signifies: 15 to 20 received Ad26.COV2.S at low or high dose, single or two shots; about 5 received placebo; per-sample allocation not given. For vaccine and placebo recipients, repertoires were sequenced using samples collected on day 63 after the first injection. Cohort 1b enrolled around 24 adults aged 18-55 years at a single site in Boston, USA, between 29 July and 7 August 2020. As a vaccine, Ad26.COV2.S was a replication-incompetent adenovirus type 26 vector that expressed a prefusion-stabilized SARS-CoV-2 spike protein derived from the original Wuhan strain. Here the sequenced sample was peripheral blood, taken in a trial of Ad26.COV2.S vaccine versus placebo. The sequence was obtained from a person aged 18-60 years who received the Ad26.COV2.S COVID-19 vaccine or a placebo.

The CDR3: CASSFGGSKNIQYF. The sequenced DNA: TGTGCCAGCAGCTTTGGGGGTTCCAAAAACATTCAGTACTTC. In this chain, TRBV7-3 is recombined with TRBJ2-4, with the D gene tentatively TRBD1 or TRBD2, based on 5 matching bases in each. The germline V gene encodes CDR1 SGHTA and CDR2 FQGTGA. Between the V and J ends, shortened by 3 bases and 2 bases respectively, the junction contains 8 bases. From the cysteine up to the phenylalanine, the CDR3 has a length of 14 residues. The CDR3 DNA has 42 bases and is translated from base 1.